This entry describes one TCR beta chain. This specimen comes from a study of T cell changes during pregnancy in multiple sclerosis. Generated by immunoSEQ multiplex PCR, the TCRdb table keeps only in-frame clones and is missing some. Here the sample spans 25,000 to 30,000 clones, about 83% being singletons. V shed 1 base and J 5 bases; nucleotides not matched to a gene: 9. This CDR3 contains 16 residues. Germline V gene sequence: CDR1 LNHDA, CDR2 SQIVND (reference sequence). Sequenced material: CD8+ T cells from peripheral blood mononuclear cells, taken after pregnancy. The clonotype originates from a female donor with multiple sclerosis, enrolled in a pregnancy study. The genes are TRBV19 and TRBJ2-7; TRBD2 matches at 9 bases. CDR3 DNA sequence: TGTGCCAGTAGTATAGGCCGCGGGGGGGGACGGCACGAGCAGTACTTC. It codes for CASSIGRGGGRHEQYF.